Each of the 28 T cell receptor beta chains below was sequenced from the same sample in a study of cytomegalovirus exposure and HLA in healthy donors. PCR primers comprised 60 Vbeta and 13 Jbeta primers. This table comes from immunoSEQ multiplex PCR, and its TCRdb copy is limited to in-frame clones, with some not included. This table has some 150,000 clones, around 70% appearing once. Material for sequencing was PBMCs. These receptors all come from a woman aged 30 to 39 in good health and CMV-seronegative.

This clone turned up a few times. The genes are TRBV10-3 and TRBJ1-1; TRBD1 agrees at 9 bases. Trimming at V came to 11 bases and at J to 0 bases, leaving 7 bases not matched to a gene. The CDR3 has 14 amino acids. Germline V lookup: CDR1 ENHRY, CDR2 SYGVKD. DNA of the CDR3: TGTGCCTTAAAGACAGGGGGAATGAACACTGAAGCTTTCTTT. This translates into CALKTGGMNTEAFF.

This chain joins TRBV27 and TRBJ2-7, with D tentatively TRBD2 (6 bases). The CDR3 extends over 13 amino acids. Germline V gene data show CDR1 as MNHEY and CDR2 as SMNVEV (reference sequence). Trimming removed 3 bases at V and 5 bases at J, with 11 bases between. CDR3 residues: CASSLGSGDEQYV. CDR3 nucleotide sequence: TGTGCCAGCAGTTTGGGATCGGGGGACGAGCAGTACGTC.

This clone was seen a handful of times. V usage is TRBV5-4 and J usage is TRBJ1-4, with D perhaps TRBD1 (6 bases). Germline values: CDR1 SGHNT, CDR2 YYREEE (reference sequence). V dropped 4 bases and J dropped 6 bases, with 19 bases sitting between them. The CDR3 loop spans 16 amino acids. The CDR3 here is CASSLRGRDLDEKLFF. CDR3 in DNA: TGTGCCAGCAGCCTCAGGGGCAGGGACCTTGATGAAAAACTGTTTTTT.

CDR3 in DNA: TGTGCCAGCAGCGTAACGGAACTAGCGGGGAGCTCCTACAATGAGCAGTTCTTC. This sequence encodes CASSVTELAGSSYNEQFF. The V and J genes are TRBV9 and TRBJ2-1, with TRBD2 identical over 10 bases. V lost 1 base and J lost 0; bases outside the gene matches: 7. CDR3 length: 18 residues. Germline values: CDR1 SGDLS, CDR2 YYNGEE.

For this clone: Other DNA sequences from this sample encode an identical CDR3 as well. The CDR3: CASSIGQANTGELFF. The CDR3 DNA sequence: TGTGCCAGTAGTATTGGTCAGGCGAACACCGGGGAGCTGTTTTTT. J is TRBJ2-2 and V is TRBV19; D gene uncertain. Germline V CDR1 and CDR2: LNHDA, SQIVND (reference sequence). The CDR3 has 15 amino acids. V was cut by 3 bases and J by 0 bases, with 8 bases left in between.

Here the CDR3 DNA reads TGTGCCAGTAGTATCGTTACTAGCGGGAGAAGGAATGAGCAGTACTTC. It translates to CASSIVTSGRRNEQYF. The rearrangement joins TRBV19 to TRBJ2-7; the match to TRBD2 covers 11 bases. The CDR3 contains 16 residues. Unmatched junction bases numbered 11, after V lost 3 bases and J lost 7 bases. Germline V lookup: CDR1 LNHDA, CDR2 SQIVND (reference sequence).

The chain recombines TRBV19 with TRBJ2-1; a weak D match, TRBD1 (6 bases). The CDR3 contains 15 residues. Deletions cut 8 bases from V and 5 bases from J, with 19 bases between. The V gene's germline CDR1 is LNHDA and CDR2 SQIVND (reference sequence). DNA of the CDR3: TGTGCCAGTCGCGCCTCCCGGGACATTAACAATGAGCAGTTCTTC. It translates to CASRASRDINNEQFF.

This rearrangement joins TRBV4-2 to TRBJ1-5; possible D gene TRBD1, 5 bases. The CDR3 loop spans 17 amino acids. CDR1 and CDR2 (germline): LGHNA, YNFKEQ. V was pared by 0 bases and J by 6 bases, with 18 bases between. CDR3 sequence: CASSQDLYGREGQPQHF. The CDR3 nucleotides are TGTGCCAGCAGCCAAGATCTATACGGCAGGGAGGGTCAGCCCCAGCATTTT.

This clone has only a few counts. The genes are TRBV5-1 and TRBJ2-1, with TRBD2 matching over 7 bases. Germline values: CDR1 SGHRS, CDR2 YFSETQ. The junction had 23 bases not matched to a gene; V was cut back by 5 bases and J by 0 bases. This CDR3 is 21 amino acids long. In nucleotides, the CDR3 is TGCGCCAGCAGACCCTCCGTGGGAGGGAACTCCCCAGGTGGCTCCTACAATGAGCAGTTCTTC. The encoded protein is CASRPSVGGNSPGGSYNEQFF.

The chain has TRBV27 and TRBJ1-4, with D maybe TRBD1 (5 bases). V lost 2 bases and J lost 8, with 18 bases in between. Germline CDR1 reads MNHEY; CDR2 reads SMNVEV (reference sequence). CDR3 length: 16 residues. CDR3 region: CASSLRAPGQAEKLFF. The DNA for the CDR3 is TGTGCCAGCAGTTTAAGGGCCCCCGGACAAGCGGAAAAACTGTTTTTT.

This chain links TRBV6-5 with TRBJ1-2; TRBD1 aligns across 10 bases. Germline V gives CDR1 MNHEY, CDR2 SVGAGI. There are 16 residues in the CDR3. V gave up 0 bases and J gave up 6 bases; unmatched junction bases: 7. The CDR3 coding sequence is TGTGCCAGCAGTTACTCGGGACAGGGGCCGGACGATGGCTACACCTTC. The encoded protein is CASSYSGQGPDDGYTF.

This clone was counted a single time. The V gene is TRBV5-1, the J gene TRBJ1-1; 7 nucleotides agree with TRBD1. V dropped 0 bases and J dropped 5; count of bases not matched to a gene: 10. The CDR3 totals 16 residues. The germline V gene encodes CDR1 SGHRS and CDR2 YFSETQ. The CDR3 coding sequence is TGCGCCAGCAGCTTGGAGGCAGGGGGTGGGGGGACTGAAGCTTTCTTT. Its protein product is CASSLEAGGGGTEAFF.

The chain couples TRBV7-8 to TRBJ2-1, with 8 bases aligning to TRBD1. CDR1 is SGHVS, CDR2 FQNEAQ, per germline. The V and J ends lost 4 bases and 6 bases, in that order; junction bases with no gene match: 5. This CDR3 comprises 14 residues. CDR3 in amino acids: CASSYTGTGNEQFF. In DNA form, the CDR3 reads TGTGCCAGCAGCTACACCGGGACAGGCAATGAGCAGTTCTTC.

V usage is TRBV6-4 and J usage is TRBJ2-3; 10 bases fit TRBD2. Per the germline V gene, CDR1 is MRHNA and CDR2 is SNTAGT. The trim removed 2 bases at V and 4 bases at J, leaving 0 bases unmatched. The CDR3 is 14 residues long. CDR3 in amino acids: CASSDSGGADTQYF. The CDR3 coding sequence is TGTGCCAGCAGTGACAGCGGGGGGGCAGATACGCAGTATTTT.

The chain joins TRBV11-2 to TRBJ2-3, with D perhaps matching TRBD2 (6 bases). Germline CDR1 is SGHAT and CDR2 is FQNNGV. The CDR3 covers 14 residues. The V and J ends lost 7 bases and 5 bases respectively, with 16 bases between them. CDR3 bases: TGTGCCAGCAACGCGGGCGGGGCGGGAGATACGCAGTATTTT. Its translation: CASNAGGAGDTQYF.

This clone came up a few times. This rearrangement joins TRBV27 to TRBJ1-1, with D possibly being TRBD1 (5 bases). Germline CDR1 and CDR2: MNHEY and SMNVEV (reference sequence). The CDR3 consists of 17 residues. Trimming shortened V by 5 bases and J by 3 bases, and 22 bases separated the two germline ends. The CDR3 coding sequence is TGTGCCAGCAGTACAAGGCAGGGCGGCAGTTTTGACACTGAAGCTTTCTTT. Its protein product is CASSTRQGGSFDTEAFF.

This sequence joins TRBV5-4 and TRBJ2-2; 7 bases line up with TRBD2. After removal of 5 bases from V and 6 bases from J, the junction contained 10 bases not matched to a gene. Per the germline V gene, CDR1 is SGHNT and CDR2 is YYREEE (reference sequence). The CDR3 runs to 15 residues. In DNA, the CDR3 is TGTGCCAGCAGGAAGGGAGGGGCCCTCCCCGGGGAGCTGTTTTTT. This sequence encodes CASRKGGALPGELFF.

The chain joins TRBV9 to TRBJ1-5; D unresolved. The CDR3 has 13 residues. V lost 4 bases and J 0 bases, leaving 5 bases between the germline ends. Germline loops: CDR1 SGDLS, CDR2 YYNGEE. The CDR3 region is CASSLYSNQPQHF. DNA for the CDR3: TGTGCCAGCAGCCTTTATAGCAATCAGCCCCAGCATTTT.

In this sample, this clone turned up once. This sequence joins TRBV28 and TRBJ2-7; 9 bases agree with TRBD1. Trimming took 7 bases from V and 7 from J; bases not matched to a gene: 5. The CDR3 spans 12 residues. CDR1 and CDR2 from the germline V gene are MDHEN and SYDVKM. The CDR3, as DNA: TGTGCCAGCACAAGACAGGGGGGTGAGCAGTACTTC. Amino acids: CASTRQGGEQYF.

This sequence joins TRBV5-1 and TRBJ1-3; D ambiguous. The CDR3 consists of 15 residues. Trimming pared 4 bases from V and 0 bases from J, leaving 11 bases between. From germline, CDR1 is SGHRS and CDR2 YFSETQ. The DNA for the CDR3 is TGCGCCAGCAGCGACTCCCCAACCTCTGGAAACACCATATATTTT. Translating gives CASSDSPTSGNTIYF.

This clone was observed a handful of times. The V and J genes are TRBV9 and TRBJ2-1; 7 bases align to TRBD1. Germline V lookup: CDR1 SGDLS, CDR2 YYNGEE. The CDR3 totals 12 residues. V trimming: 4 bases; J trimming: 12 bases; junction bases outside the gene matches: 7. The DNA for the CDR3 is TGTGCCAGCAGCAATTCAGGGGGAGTGCAGTTCTTC. This gives the protein CASSNSGGVQFF.

The rearrangement joins TRBV7-3 to TRBJ2-2; TRBD2 matches 9 bases. V gave up 2 bases and J gave up 2 bases; unmatched junction bases: 3. The length of the CDR3 is 16 residues. Germline values: CDR1 SGHTA, CDR2 FQGTGA. The CDR3 region has the DNA TGTGCCAGCAGCTTACTAGCGGGGTTTAACACCGGGGAGCTGTTTTTT. This encodes CASSLLAGFNTGELFF.

CDR3 protein: CSVVKYQETQYF. CDR3 DNA sequence: TGCAGCGTTGTTAAATACCAAGAGACCCAGTACTTC. The chain joins TRBV29-1 to TRBJ2-5, with no clear D. This CDR3 contains 12 residues. V shed 4 bases and J shed 0 bases, with 6 bases lying between them. Germline V gene lookup returns CDR1 SQVTM and CDR2 ANQGSEA.

This clone was detected a few times. For the CDR3, the DNA is TGTGCCAGCAGTTTAGCGACAGGGGGTTACACCGGGGAGCTGTTTTTT. This codes for CASSLATGGYTGELFF. This chain connects TRBV27 to TRBJ2-2; 9 bases fit TRBD1. V was clipped by 2 bases and J by 3 bases; unmatched bases: 4. The CDR3 has 16 residues. The germline CDR1 and CDR2 sequences are MNHEY and SMNVEV (reference sequence).

The count of this clone is one. This chain uses TRBV5-1 with TRBJ1-2; 7 nucleotides line up with TRBD1. The CDR3 runs to 15 residues. Per germline, CDR1 SGHRS and CDR2 YFSETQ. V shed 3 bases, J shed 8 bases, and the junction held 13 bases outside the gene matches. The CDR3 is CASSWQGDREWGYTF. DNA for the CDR3: TGCGCCAGCAGCTGGCAAGGCGACAGGGAGTGGGGCTACACCTTC. The entire variable domain, with the rest obtained from reference TRBV5-1 and TRBJ1-2, is as follows: KAGVTQTPRYLIKTRGQQVTLSCSPISGHRSVSWYQQTPGQGLQFLFEYFSETQRNKGNFPGRFSGRQFSNSRSEMNVSTLELGDSALYLCASSWQGDREWGYTFGSGTRLTVV.

This clone was observed a handful of times. The V and J genes are TRBV5-1 and TRBJ2-3; 10 bases map to TRBD1. From germline, CDR1 is SGHRS and CDR2 YFSETQ. The length of the CDR3 is 17 residues. The V segment lost 4 bases and the J segment 5 bases; nucleotides outside the gene matches: 13. CDR3 bases: TGCGCCAGCAGCAGAGACCCCGGGACAGGGGCGGGAGATACGCAGTATTTT. Translation: CASSRDPGTGAGDTQYF.

Only a few counts were recorded for this clone. This chain's CDR3 is CASSNQDTATEAFF. In DNA form, the CDR3 reads TGTGCCAGCAGTAACCAAGACACCGCCACTGAAGCTTTCTTT. The gene calls are TRBV6-6 and TRBJ1-1, with D uncertain. The CDR3 contains 14 residues. Trimming stripped 5 bases from V and 4 bases from J, with 14 bases between. Germline V gene data show CDR1 as MNHNY and CDR2 as SVGAGI (reference sequence).

The rearrangement uses TRBV30 and TRBJ2-3, with a weak D call TRBD2 (5 bases). Germline-derived CDR1 and CDR2 are GTSNPN and SVGIG (reference sequence). V lost 6 bases and J 0 bases, leaving 10 bases between the germline ends. The CDR3 has 13 amino acids. CDR3 loop: CACTWTSTDTQYF. DNA for the CDR3: TGTGCCTGTACGTGGACTAGCACAGATACGCAGTATTTT. Full variable domain (missing parts from reference TRBV30 and TRBJ2-3): SQTIHQWPATLVQPVGSPLSLECTVEGTSNPNLYWYRQAAGRGLQLLFYSVGIGQISSEVPQNLSASRPQDRQFILSSKKLLLSDSGFYLCACTWTSTDTQYFGPGTRLTVL.